This section outlines one TCR beta chain sequence together with its context. Its antigen remains unknown. V gave up 0 bases and J gave up 4 bases, with 10 bases separating them. Germline loops: CDR1 SGHRS, CDR2 YFSETQ. This CDR3 has 14 amino acids. This sample is part of a study of shared clonotypes between healthy human individuals. Study findings and constraints: It was the non-shared clonotypes that had lower generation probabilities than clonotypes shared by all four donors.

Donors, healthy HIV-negative adults, lacked recent acute infections or vaccinations. Profiling relied on immunoSEQ multiplex PCR, and the TCRdb table lists in-frame clones only, not all of them. Of roughly 2.5 million clones detected, around nine tenths appear once; the ten largest clones hold over 0.12%. This chain uses TRBV5-1 with TRBJ1-1, with no clear D. Sequencing was done on a sample of naive CD4+ T cells sorted from blood. Subset defined: CD45RA+ positively selected. The TCR comes from a man younger than 35 in good health. CDR3 nucleotides: TGCGCCAGCAGCTTGGCGGGCAGCCCCACTGAAGCTTTCTTT. This translates into CASSLAGSPTEAFF.